This T cell receptor (beta chain) was identified in a study of patients and donors after allogeneic stem cell transplantation. Germline V lookup: CDR1 SEHNR, CDR2 FQNEAQ (reference sequence). V lost 1 base and J 4 bases, leaving 17 bases between the germline ends. This CDR3 comprises 16 residues. TCRdb fed the RT-PCR reads into MiXCR, producing one record per CDR3 protein. The data contain under 200,000 distinct CDR3 sequences, approximately 30% of them singletons. The chain carries TRBV7-9 and TRBJ2-7, with D possibly TRBD1 on 6 matching bases. The sample comprised blood, either unsorted or a sorted T cell fraction (not recorded which). The sequence was collected from a human donor who was either an allogeneic HSCT recipient or a stem cell or donor lymphocyte infusion donor (not recorded which). It is not recorded whose cells these are; they may come from a transplant donor. The CDR3 loop is CASSLVGGDTGYEQYF. In DNA form, the CDR3 reads TGTGCCAGCAGCTTAGTCGGTGGGGACACGGGATACGAGCAGTACTTC.